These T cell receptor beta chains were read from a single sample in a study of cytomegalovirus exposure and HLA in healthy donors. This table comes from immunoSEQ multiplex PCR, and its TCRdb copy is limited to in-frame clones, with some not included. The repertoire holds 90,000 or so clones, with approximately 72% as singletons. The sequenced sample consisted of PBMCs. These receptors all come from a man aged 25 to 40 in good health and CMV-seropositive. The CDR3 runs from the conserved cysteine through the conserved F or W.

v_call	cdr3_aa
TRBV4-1	CASSQGWGAEAELFF
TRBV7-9	CSSSLQAENTEAFF
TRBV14	CASSQQGARGANVLTF
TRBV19	CASSPKGGPTYNEQFF
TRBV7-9	CASSLTPGTNYEQYF
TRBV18	CASSETGGPSTEAFF
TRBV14	CASSLAGSSYEQYF
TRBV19	CASSEPPDRIFYGYTF
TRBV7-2	CASSRTYEQYF
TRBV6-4	CASSDSRGGLFGELFF
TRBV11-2	CASSFITVAEGNQPQHF
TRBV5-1	CASSQRPDSLSYGYTF
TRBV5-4	CASSLGGTVNEKLFF
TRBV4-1	CASSQEPTGTHSNQPQHF
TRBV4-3	CASSLTRDSISYEQYF
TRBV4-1	CASSQGGRLVLNEQYF
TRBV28	CASCRGQETQYF
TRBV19	CASRASQGALYNSPLHF
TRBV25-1	CASSDPSGGSSPLHF
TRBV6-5	CASSQVKSEKLFF
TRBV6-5	CASSYLTGAEQYF
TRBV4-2	CASSRNTPGTRGPGRTDTQYF
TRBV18	CASSQTDTYEQYF
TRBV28	CASNRGSGANVLTF
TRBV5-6	CASSATGTGFEKLFF
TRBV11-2	CASSPLPGGTGELFF
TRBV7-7	CASSLSPGFPAETQYF
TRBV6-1	CASSEWGTTGEAFF
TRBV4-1	CASSPPSGQPQHF
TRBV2	CASRRQGARTGELFF
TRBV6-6	CASSLYRGAQQETQYF
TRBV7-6	CASSPDRVFSYEQYF
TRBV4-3	CASSQTSSNENTQYF
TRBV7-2	CASSRKGESNQPQHF
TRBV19	CASGNRGSQYF
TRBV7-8	CASSLALWASGTEAFF
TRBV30	CAWSGAGLSPLHF
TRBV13	CASSNLAEGGVEQYF
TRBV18	CASSRGRDTEAFF
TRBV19	CASTGESYEQYF
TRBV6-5	CASTHTDTQYF
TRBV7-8	CASSLGLAGYANASYEQYF
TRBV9	CASSAIPNNRQQGPYGYTF
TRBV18	CASSPRADNQPQHF
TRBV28	CASSRGSGTDTQYF
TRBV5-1	CASSQRQGDAGELFF
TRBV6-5	CASSRTNYNEQFF
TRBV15	CATRGGTNTGELFF
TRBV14	CASSRGTGTTNEKLFF
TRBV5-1	CASSFGQGYNEKLFF
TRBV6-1	CATREQGLITDTQYF